The table lists the clone carrying this TCR beta chain with a few counts. The antigen is unknown. V shed 0 bases and J shed 4 bases, with 4 bases lying between them. This CDR3 is built from 12 residues. Looked up from germline, CDR1 is WSHSY and CDR2 is SAAADI. These data belong to a study of shared clonotypes between healthy human individuals. Study-wide points: Among donors, the sharing of clonotypes was expected to be influenced by sequencing depth.

Each subset's genomic DNA was split evenly across several immunoSEQ plates. Clones were sequenced by immunoSEQ multiplex PCR, and TCRdb holds only the in-frame ones, with some missing. The sample has over 150,000 clones; approximately 61% are singletons. All of the donors resided in Nashville, Tennessee, and each was a Caucasian adult. What was sequenced was memory CD4+ T cells sorted from blood. Specified subset: CD45RA-negative fraction. The rearrangement joins TRBV10-2 to TRBJ2-7; unclear D gene. The TCR comes from a man aged 25-45 years in good health. CDR3 in amino acids: CASSESSYEQYF. Written as DNA, the CDR3 is TGCGCCAGCAGTGAGTCTAGTTACGAGCAGTACTTC.